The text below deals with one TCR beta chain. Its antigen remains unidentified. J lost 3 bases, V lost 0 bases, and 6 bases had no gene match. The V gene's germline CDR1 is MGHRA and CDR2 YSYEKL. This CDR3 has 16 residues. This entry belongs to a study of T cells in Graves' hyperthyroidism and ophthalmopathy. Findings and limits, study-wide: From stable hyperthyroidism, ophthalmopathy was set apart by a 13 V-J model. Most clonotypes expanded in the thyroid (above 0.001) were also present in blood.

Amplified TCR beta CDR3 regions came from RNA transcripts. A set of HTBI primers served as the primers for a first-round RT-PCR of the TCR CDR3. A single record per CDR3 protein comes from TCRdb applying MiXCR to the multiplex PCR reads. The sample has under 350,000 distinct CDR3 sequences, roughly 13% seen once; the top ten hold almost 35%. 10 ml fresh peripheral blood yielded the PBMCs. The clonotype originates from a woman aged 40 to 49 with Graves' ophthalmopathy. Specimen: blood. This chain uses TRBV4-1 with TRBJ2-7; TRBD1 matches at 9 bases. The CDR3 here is CASSQDWGQGNYEQYF. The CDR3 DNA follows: TGCGCCAGCAGCCAAGATTGGGGACAGGGAAACTACGAGCAGTACTTC.